This entry is about one T cell receptor (beta chain). Antigen unknown. The data were taken from a study of cytomegalovirus exposure and HLA in healthy donors. About the research overall: Early release data held some 80 million unique TCRs from HLA-typed donors. Study-wide results and limits: In a later analysis, DRB1 alleles had the most associated TCRs; HLA-C alleles the fewest.

The germline V gene encodes CDR1 SNHLY and CDR2 FYNNEI. There are 13 residues in the CDR3. With 0 bases removed from V and 8 bases from J, the gap between germline ends came to 10 bases. Amplification used 60 Vbeta primers and 13 Jbeta primers. TCRdb keeps only in-frame clones here, not all; method: immunoSEQ multiplex PCR. The sample data list more than 70,000 clones. The sequenced material came from PBMCs. V usage is TRBV2 and J usage is TRBJ1-1; the D gene is possibly TRBD1 (6 bases). The TCR was taken from a woman aged 60 to 75 in good health and CMV-seronegative. CDR3 sequence (DNA): TGTGCCAGCAGTGAAGCTGACGGGACAGAAGCTTTCTTT. Translating it yields CASSEADGTEAFF.